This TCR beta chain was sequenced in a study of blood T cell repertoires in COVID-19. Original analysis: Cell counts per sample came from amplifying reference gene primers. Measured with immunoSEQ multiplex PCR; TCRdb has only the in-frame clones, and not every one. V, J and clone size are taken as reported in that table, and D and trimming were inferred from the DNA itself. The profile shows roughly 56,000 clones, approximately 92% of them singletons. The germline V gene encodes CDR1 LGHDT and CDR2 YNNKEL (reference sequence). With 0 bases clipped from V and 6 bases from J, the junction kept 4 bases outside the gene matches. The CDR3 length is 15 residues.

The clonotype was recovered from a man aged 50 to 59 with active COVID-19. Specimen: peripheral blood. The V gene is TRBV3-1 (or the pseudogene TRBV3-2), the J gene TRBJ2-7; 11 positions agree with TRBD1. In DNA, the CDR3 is TGTGCCAGCAGCCAAGAGTGGACAGGGGGCGCCGAGCAGTACTTC. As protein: CASSQEWTGGAEQYF.